This TCR beta chain comes out of a study of shared clonotypes between healthy human individuals. Findings and caveats of the study: Estimated clonotype richness was generally higher in naive than memory subsets. Rarefaction gave evidence that sorted-subset sequencing remained incomplete despite large depth.

This clone came up a few times. Its specificity is unknown. Source study methods: Because ImmunoSEQ provided only junction sequences with no quality scores, the filtering differed. This table comes from immunoSEQ multiplex PCR, and its TCRdb copy is limited to in-frame clones, with some not included. V and J calls and clone size are copied from that table; D and trimming were computed from the DNA. The sample lists some 1 million clones, under 80% occurring once. CD4+ cells yielded CD45RA+ naive and CD45RA-negative memory subsets. The CDR3 spans 13 residues. Germline V gives CDR1 MNHNS, CDR2 SASEGT. The V end lost 0 bases, the J end lost 11 bases, and 13 bases lay between the germline ends.

The receptor's source is a man younger than 35 in good health. Sequenced material: memory CD4+ T cells sorted from blood. Subset here: CD45RA-negative fraction. The rearrangement uses TRBV6-1 and TRBJ1-1; TRBD1 is a possible D gene (5 bases). This chain's CDR3 is CASSEAIARVAFF. The DNA of the CDR3 is TGTGCCAGCAGTGAAGCCATCGCCAGGGTGGCTTTCTTT.